Below are 5 T cell receptor beta chains sequenced from a single sample in a study of monozygotic twins with inflammatory bowel disease. TCRdb reprocessed the 5' RACE reads and stores each CDR3 protein as one record, lacking DNA. With around 220,000 distinct CDR3 sequences in the sample, the ten largest clones hold under 8.5%. Sequenced input: blood. The receptors here all came from a human donor with ulcerative colitis or Crohn's disease, or a healthy co-twin of an affected twin (not recorded which).

This chain joins TRBV10-3 and TRBJ1-1; TCRdb proposes TRBD1, but this gene call is untestable without DNA. The germline gives CDR1 ENHRY, CDR2 SYGVKD. The CDR3 spans 14 residues. The CDR3 is CAISDLGPYTEAFF.

CDR3 loop: CSASLTGTSSNEQFF. This sequence joins TRBV20-1 and TRBJ2-1; TCRdb outputs TRBD2, but without DNA this stays unchecked. The germline gives CDR1 DFQATT, CDR2 SNEGSKA (reference sequence). This CDR3 is built from 15 residues.

The chain couples TRBV12-3 or TRBV12-4 to TRBJ1-5; TCRdb's D call, TRBD1, is unchecked because there is no DNA. This CDR3 region has 15 residues. The CDR3 is CASSYAWDGGQPQHF.

V gene TRBV7-8 combines with J gene TRBJ2-5; TCRdb selects TRBD1, and the lack of DNA leaves this call unchecked. In germline, CDR1 is SGHVS, CDR2 FQNEAQ. The CDR3 loop spans 16 amino acids. CDR3 loop: CASSLPRDSQVATQYF.

The V gene is TRBV18, the J gene TRBJ1-3. Germline V CDR1 and CDR2: KGHSH, LQKENI. The CDR3 runs 16 residues. The chain's CDR3 is CASSPNSLLSGNTIYF.